This paragraph covers one T cell receptor (beta chain) sequence. Its antigen is not known. Here immunoSEQ multiplex PCR was the method, and the copy in TCRdb shows in-frame clones only, minus some. The sample includes some 73,000 clones, under 90% of them seen just once. V dropped 5 bases and J dropped 8; count of bases not matched to a gene: 8. CDR1 is MGHRA, CDR2 YSYEKL, per germline. The CDR3 is 13 amino acids. This entry is derived from a study of radiotherapy plus CTLA-4 blockade in lung cancer. Treatment of patients with chemo-refractory metastatic non-small-cell lung cancer consisted of focal radiation plus CTLA-4 blockade with ipilimumab. General study results and limits: Clones of tumor-derived TCRs expanded in blood after radiotherapy plus ipilimumab. Early blood T cell clone changes and increased post-radiation serum interferon-beta were reportedly the strongest response predictors.

The sequencing here drew on peripheral blood, taken from a patient treated with radiotherapy plus ipilimumab. This chain links TRBV4-1 with TRBJ1-2; 7 bases match TRBD1. The sequence was obtained from a human donor with non-small cell lung cancer who had stable disease on radiotherapy plus ipilimumab. DNA for the CDR3: TGCGCCAGCAGCGGGGGCAGGGGGAACGGCTACACCTTC. This translates into CASSGGRGNGYTF.